This T cell receptor (beta chain) originates from a study of shared clonotypes between healthy human individuals. Ten immunoSEQ deep assay plates held the unsorted PBMC DNA. Authors' methods: Filtering differed because ImmunoSEQ produced junction-only sequences that carried no quality scores. Some clones are missing from TCRdb's copy, which holds only in-frame ones; the method was immunoSEQ multiplex PCR. V and J calls and clone size are copied from that table; D and trimming were computed from the DNA. The sample lists under 600,000 clones, just over 75% occurring once. This CDR3 comprises 16 residues. Trimming pared 8 bases from V and 5 bases from J, leaving 22 bases between. CDR1 is SNHLY and CDR2 is FYNNEI in the germline V gene. There were only Caucasian adults among the donors, and all lived in Nashville, Tennessee.

The source material was PBMCs. The clonotype comes from a woman aged 40 to 55 in good health. Some clones in this sample may be carry-over from other donors' samples. The chain combines TRBV2 with TRBJ1-5, with D perhaps TRBD1 (6 bases). CDR3 loop: CASEPGRTAPYQPQHF. For the CDR3, the DNA is TGTGCCAGCGAACCTGGTCGGACAGCGCCGTATCAGCCCCAGCATTTT.